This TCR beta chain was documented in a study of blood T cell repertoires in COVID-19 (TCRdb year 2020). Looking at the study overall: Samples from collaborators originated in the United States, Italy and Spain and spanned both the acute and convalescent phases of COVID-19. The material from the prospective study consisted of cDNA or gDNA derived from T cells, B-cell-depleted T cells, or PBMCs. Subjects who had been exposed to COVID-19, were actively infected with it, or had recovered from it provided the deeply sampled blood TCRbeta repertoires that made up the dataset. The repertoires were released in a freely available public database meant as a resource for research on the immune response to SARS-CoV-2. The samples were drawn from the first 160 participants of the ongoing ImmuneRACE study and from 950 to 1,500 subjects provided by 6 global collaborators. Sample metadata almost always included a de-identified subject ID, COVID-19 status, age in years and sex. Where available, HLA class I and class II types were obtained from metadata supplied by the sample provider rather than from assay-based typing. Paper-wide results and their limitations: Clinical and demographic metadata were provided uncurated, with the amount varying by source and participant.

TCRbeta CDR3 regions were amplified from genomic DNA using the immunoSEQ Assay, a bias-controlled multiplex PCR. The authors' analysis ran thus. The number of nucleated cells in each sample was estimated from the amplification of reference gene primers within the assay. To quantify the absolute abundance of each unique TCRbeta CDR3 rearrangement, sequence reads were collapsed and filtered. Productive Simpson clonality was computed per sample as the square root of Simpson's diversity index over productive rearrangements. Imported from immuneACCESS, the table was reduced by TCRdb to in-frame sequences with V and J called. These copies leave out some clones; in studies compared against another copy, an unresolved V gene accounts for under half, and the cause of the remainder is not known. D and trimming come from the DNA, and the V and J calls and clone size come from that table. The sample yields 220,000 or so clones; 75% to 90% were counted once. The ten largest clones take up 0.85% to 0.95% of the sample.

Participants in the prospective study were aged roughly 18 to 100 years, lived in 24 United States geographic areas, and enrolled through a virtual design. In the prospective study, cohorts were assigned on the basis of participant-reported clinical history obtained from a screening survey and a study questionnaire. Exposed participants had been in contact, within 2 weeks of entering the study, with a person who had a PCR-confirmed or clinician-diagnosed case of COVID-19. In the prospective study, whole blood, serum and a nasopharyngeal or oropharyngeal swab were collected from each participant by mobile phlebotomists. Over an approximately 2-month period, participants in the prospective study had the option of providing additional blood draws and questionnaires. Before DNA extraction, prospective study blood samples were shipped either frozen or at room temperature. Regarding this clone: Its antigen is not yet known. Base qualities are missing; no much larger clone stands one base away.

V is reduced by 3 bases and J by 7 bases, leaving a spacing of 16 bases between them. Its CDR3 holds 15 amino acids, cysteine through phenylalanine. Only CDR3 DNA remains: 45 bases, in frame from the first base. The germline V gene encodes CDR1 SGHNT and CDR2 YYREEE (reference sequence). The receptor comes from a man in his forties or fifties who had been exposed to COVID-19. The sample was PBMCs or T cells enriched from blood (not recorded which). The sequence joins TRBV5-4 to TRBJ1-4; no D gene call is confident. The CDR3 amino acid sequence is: CASSSAPAGGEKLFF. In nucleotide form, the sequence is TGTGCCAGCAGCTCGGCCCCGGCGGGCGGTGAAAAACTGTTTTTT.